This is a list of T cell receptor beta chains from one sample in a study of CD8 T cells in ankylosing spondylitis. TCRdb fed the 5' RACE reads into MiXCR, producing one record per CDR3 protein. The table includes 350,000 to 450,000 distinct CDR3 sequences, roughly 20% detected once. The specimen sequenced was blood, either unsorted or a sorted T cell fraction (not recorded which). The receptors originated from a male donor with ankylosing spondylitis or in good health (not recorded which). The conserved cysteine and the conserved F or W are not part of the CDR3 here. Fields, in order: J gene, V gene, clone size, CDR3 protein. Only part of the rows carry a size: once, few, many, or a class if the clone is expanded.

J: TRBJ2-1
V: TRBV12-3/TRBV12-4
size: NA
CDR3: ASSPTSLEEQF

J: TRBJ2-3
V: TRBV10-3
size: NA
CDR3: AIRDLGQASTDTQY

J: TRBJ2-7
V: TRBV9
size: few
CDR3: ASSVGPGTLYEQY

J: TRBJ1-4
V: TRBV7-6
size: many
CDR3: ASSLAGGAAKLF

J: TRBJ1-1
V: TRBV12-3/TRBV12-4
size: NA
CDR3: ASSLGGSYTEAF

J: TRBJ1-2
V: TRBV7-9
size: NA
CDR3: ASSPGGVDGYT

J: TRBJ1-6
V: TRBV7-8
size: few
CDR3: ASSLAYSSNSPLH

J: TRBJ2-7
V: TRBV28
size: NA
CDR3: ASSWTGFSYEQY

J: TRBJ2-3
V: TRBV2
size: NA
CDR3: ASSGGDTDTDTQY

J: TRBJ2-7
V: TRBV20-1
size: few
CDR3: SAKPPGLAYEQY

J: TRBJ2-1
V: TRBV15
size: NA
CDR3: ATSSGDRGFHNEQF

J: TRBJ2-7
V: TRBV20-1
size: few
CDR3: SADPGSLYEQY

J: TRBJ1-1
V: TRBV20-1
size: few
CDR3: SARAVTGEAF

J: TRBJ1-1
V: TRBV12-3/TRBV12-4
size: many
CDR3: ASTHGTGKGSNTEAF

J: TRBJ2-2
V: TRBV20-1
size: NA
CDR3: SALGAAGGSPGELF

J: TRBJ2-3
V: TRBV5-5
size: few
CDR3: ASSTVVGTDTQY

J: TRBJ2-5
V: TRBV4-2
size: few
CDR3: ASSHQDSGQETQY